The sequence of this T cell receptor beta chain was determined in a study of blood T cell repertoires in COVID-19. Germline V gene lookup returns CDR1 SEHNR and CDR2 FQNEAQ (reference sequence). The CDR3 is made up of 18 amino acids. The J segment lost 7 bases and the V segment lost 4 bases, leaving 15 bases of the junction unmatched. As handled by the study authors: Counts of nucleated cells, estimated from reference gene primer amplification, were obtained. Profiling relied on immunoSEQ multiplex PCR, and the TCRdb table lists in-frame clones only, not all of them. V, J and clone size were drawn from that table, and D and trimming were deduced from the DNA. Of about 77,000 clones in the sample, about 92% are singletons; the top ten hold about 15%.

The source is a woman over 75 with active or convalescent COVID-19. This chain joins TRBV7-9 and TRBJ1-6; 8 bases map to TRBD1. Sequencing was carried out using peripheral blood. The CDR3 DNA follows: TGTGCCAGCAGCTCCCCGGGGAAAGGACAGGGCAAGAATTCACCCCTCCACTTT. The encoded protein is CASSSPGKGQGKNSPLHF.